The 27 T cell receptor beta chains in this list originate from one sample, sequenced in a study of T cells in Graves' hyperthyroidism and ophthalmopathy. The CDR3 regions of TCR beta were amplified from RNA transcripts. HTBI primers were the set used in a first-round RT-PCR of the TCR CDR3. TCRdb re-called the multiplex PCR reads with MiXCR, one entry per CDR3 protein. The sample includes about 380,000 distinct CDR3 sequences, roughly 20% of them seen just once. Source material: blood. The receptors were gathered from a man between 18 and 35 years old with Graves' ophthalmopathy.

V usage is TRBV24-1 and J usage is TRBJ2-5; D may be TRBD2 (7 bases). Germline V gene lookup returns CDR1 KGHDR and CDR2 SFDVKD. The CDR3 loop spans 14 amino acids. With 2 bases removed from V and 5 bases from J, the gap between germline ends came to 11 bases. The CDR3 DNA follows: TGTGCCACCAGTGATTGGGCGGGGGCGGAGACCCAGTACTTC. Encoded protein: CATSDWAGAETQYF.

This clonotype was recorded many times. CDR3 coding DNA: TGTGCCAGCTCACCACCGGGACAGGCCCTATCCTACACCTTC. Its translation is CASSPPGQALSYTF. This chain joins TRBV18 and TRBJ1-2; 8 bases map to TRBD1. After removal of 0 bases from V and 10 bases from J, the junction contained 7 bases not matched to a gene. Germline V gene lookup returns CDR1 KGHSH and CDR2 LQKENI. The CDR3 loop spans 14 amino acids.

The rearrangement joins TRBV7-9 to TRBJ2-5; 9 bases are a match to TRBD2. With 6 bases clipped from V and 2 bases from J, the junction kept 16 bases outside the gene matches. The CDR3 runs to 18 residues. The germline CDR1 and CDR2 sequences are SEHNR and FQNEAQ (reference sequence). CDR3 loop: CASSRDSSGAGRQETQYF. The CDR3 nucleotides read TGTGCCAGCAGTCGGGACTCTAGCGGGGCGGGGAGACAAGAGACCCAGTACTTC.

This chain links TRBV28 with TRBJ2-2; D not resolved. Germline values: CDR1 MDHEN, CDR2 SYDVKM. The CDR3 runs 16 residues. Trimming left V 3 bases short and J 0 bases short, with 11 bases between. CDR3 DNA: TGTGCCAGCAGTTTTGGTGGCAGGCCGAACACCGGGGAGCTGTTTTTT. Translated, it gives CASSFGGRPNTGELFF. The variable domain in full, with the rest retrieved from reference TRBV28 and TRBJ2-2, is DVKVTQSSRYLVKRTGEKVFLECVQDMDHENMFWYRQDPGLGLRLIYFSYDVKMKEKGDIPEGYSVSREKKERFSLILESASTNQTSMYLCASSFGGRPNTGELFFGEGSRLTVL.

In this sample, this clonotype turned up a few times. CDR3 coding DNA: TGTGCCAGCAGTCCAAAGGAGACCTATGGCTACACCTTC. It is translated as CASSPKETYGYTF. The chain recombines TRBV6-1 with TRBJ1-2; D not certain. V was cut by 5 bases and J by 4 bases, with 11 bases left in between. CDR3 size: 13 residues. The V gene's germline CDR1 is MNHNS and CDR2 SASEGT.

This clonotype was observed at least ten times. CDR3 DNA: TGTGCCAGCAGCTTTGGAGATACGCAGTATTTT. Its translation is CASSFGDTQYF. V is TRBV12-3 or TRBV12-4 and J is TRBJ2-3, with D unclear. V lost 6 bases and J lost 5, with 6 bases in between. The CDR3 sequence is 11 residues long.

The count of this clonotype is one. The junction departs from germline at one end; a sequencing error may be responsible. V gene TRBV6-2 or TRBV6-3 combines with J gene TRBJ1-5; D unclear. CDR3 size: 13 residues. The germline V gene has CDR1 MNHEY and CDR2 SVGEGT. The CDR3 nucleotides read TGTACCAGCAGTTACGGCGGGAATCAGCCCCAGCATTTT. This gives the protein CTSSYGGNQPQHF.

This clonotype was found many times. The gene calls are TRBV9 and TRBJ1-2; D perhaps matches TRBD1 (5 bases). The CDR3 covers 20 residues. V lost 0 bases and J lost 0, with 24 bases in between. Germline CDR1 is SGDLS and CDR2 is YYNGEE. Written as DNA, the CDR3 is TGTGCCAGCAGCGTAGTGGTAGCAGGGCTAGGTTCCCTTGCTAACTATGGCTACACCTTC. It translates to CASSVVVAGLGSLANYGYTF.

This chain links TRBV5-4 with TRBJ2-1; TRBD2 matches 9 bases. CDR3 length equals 12 residues. The germline CDR1 and CDR2 sequences are SGHNT and YYREEE (reference sequence). Trimming removed 4 bases from V and 15 bases from J; junction bases left unmatched: 8. Here the CDR3 DNA reads TGTGCCAGCAGCCAGACTAGCGGCCCCCCGTTCTTC. Protein sequence: CASSQTSGPPFF.

The chain couples TRBV10-3 to TRBJ2-7; D is unresolved. The CDR3 has 12 amino acids. The germline V gene has CDR1 ENHRY and CDR2 SYGVKD. Trimming took 8 bases from V and 6 from J, leaving 14 bases between them. The CDR3, as DNA: TGTGCCATCGAAGGCCAGGCTTCCGAGCAGTACTTC. Translating it yields CAIEGQASEQYF.

This chain links TRBV27 with TRBJ2-3; 9 bases map to TRBD2. The V gene's germline CDR1 is MNHEY and CDR2 SMNVEV (reference sequence). CDR3 length: 19 amino acids. J gave up 4 bases and V 2 bases, and 16 bases lay outside the gene matches. The CDR3 DNA reads TGTGCCAGCAGTTTACCCGGACTGGCGGGGGGGCGAGGGCCAGATACGCAGTATTTT. Translation: CASSLPGLAGGRGPDTQYF.

V usage is TRBV20-1 and J usage is TRBJ1-2, with TRBD1 as a possible D gene (5 bases). Germline CDR1 DFQATT, CDR2 SNEGSKA (reference sequence). The CDR3 consists of 14 residues. With 0 bases removed from V and 8 bases from J, the gap between germline ends came to 16 bases. CDR3 DNA: TGCAGTGCTAGAGATGGGCCAGGGATCGGAGGCTACACCTTC. It codes for CSARDGPGIGGYTF.

In this sample, this clonotype turned up a few times. This chain uses TRBV5-1 with TRBJ2-2; TRBD2 agrees at 8 bases. The V gene's germline CDR1 is SGHRS and CDR2 YFSETQ. This CDR3 is 17 amino acids long. V shed 3 bases, J shed 1 base, and the junction held 8 bases outside the gene matches. The chain's CDR3 is CASSSQIAGRNTGELFF. CDR3 coding DNA: TGCGCCAGCAGCTCGCAGATAGCGGGGAGGAACACCGGGGAGCTGTTTTTT.

This clonotype was recorded many times. This CDR3 is CASSAPGTVNTEAFF. CDR3 nucleotides: TGTGCCAGCAGTGCGCCCGGGACAGTGAACACTGAAGCTTTCTTT. The chain links TRBV6-1 to TRBJ1-1, with TRBD1 matching 7 bases. With V trimmed by 4 bases and J by 0 bases, 5 bases remained unmatched. There are 15 residues in the CDR3. Germline CDR1 reads MNHNS; CDR2 reads SASEGT.

This clonotype was observed many times. The genes are TRBV7-8 and TRBJ1-6; D not resolved. The germline gives CDR1 SGHVS, CDR2 FQNEAQ. Trimming stripped 0 bases from V and 3 bases from J, with 6 bases between. The CDR3 has 15 amino acids. The CDR3 DNA reads TGTGCCAGCAGCTTAGCACGGAACTATAATTCACCCCTCCACTTT. Translation gives CASSLARNYNSPLHF.

The rearrangement uses TRBV4-1 and TRBJ2-2; TRBD1 matches at 11 bases. The V gene's germline CDR1 is MGHRA and CDR2 YSYEKL. V lost 3 bases and J lost 3; bases outside the gene matches: 6. The CDR3 runs to 17 residues. CDR3 nucleotides: TGCGCCAGCAGCCAGGGTGTGGGACAGGGGGACACCGGGGAGCTGTTTTTT. It is translated as CASSQGVGQGDTGELFF.

This clonotype was seen many times. This chain joins TRBV4-1 and TRBJ1-5, with D possibly being TRBD1 (5 bases). This CDR3 is built from 15 residues. In germline, CDR1 is MGHRA, CDR2 YSYEKL. V lost 3 bases and J lost 5, with 14 bases in between. Here the CDR3 DNA reads TGCGCCAGCAGCCAGGGGCAGGGCAGGGATCAGCCCCAGCATTTT. Amino acids: CASSQGQGRDQPQHF.

This clonotype was recorded a few times. The CDR3 spells CASSYTSGGNTGELFF. The CDR3 DNA reads TGTGCCAGCAGTTACACTAGCGGGGGGAACACCGGGGAGCTGTTTTTT. The genes are TRBV6-6 and TRBJ2-2; 11 nucleotides match TRBD2. The CDR3 has 16 amino acids. The junction had 0 bases not matched to a gene; V was cut back by 2 bases and J by 1 base. Germline V gene lookup returns CDR1 MNHNY and CDR2 SVGAGI (reference sequence).

Many counts were recorded for this clonotype. The chain uses TRBV7-9 and TRBJ2-5; 8 nucleotides align to TRBD1. The V and J ends lost 4 bases and 2 bases, in that order; junction bases with no gene match: 6. There are 15 residues in the CDR3. Germline V gene data show CDR1 as SEHNR and CDR2 as FQNEAQ (reference sequence). CDR3 amino acids: CASSSTGVLQETQYF. DNA of the CDR3: TGTGCCAGCAGCTCGACAGGGGTCTTACAAGAGACCCAGTACTTC.

This clonotype was counted many times. The chain has TRBV5-1 and TRBJ2-7; maybe TRBD2 (5 bases). The CDR3 sequence is 14 residues long. Trimming removed 2 bases at V and 5 bases at J, with 14 bases between. In germline, CDR1 is SGHRS, CDR2 YFSETQ. The DNA for the CDR3 is TGCGCCAGCAGCTTAACCGGGGTTCGGGACGAGCAGTACTTC. Translating gives CASSLTGVRDEQYF.

This clonotype was counted ten times or more. V usage is TRBV7-8 and J usage is TRBJ2-1; TRBD1 aligns across 8 bases. Trimming removed 0 bases from V and 8 bases from J; junction bases left unmatched: 12. CDR1 is SGHVS, CDR2 FQNEAQ, per germline. This CDR3 contains 17 residues. The CDR3 region is CASSLAWLAGGFDEQFF. The CDR3 DNA follows: TGTGCCAGCAGCTTAGCGTGGTTGGCAGGGGGCTTCGATGAGCAGTTCTTC.

This clonotype has only a few counts. For the CDR3, the DNA is TGTGCCAGCTCTGGGGGGCCAGAGACCCAGTACTTC. Its protein is CASSGGPETQYF. The chain combines TRBV11-2 with TRBJ2-5; D may correspond to TRBD1 or TRBD2 (6 bases each). V was trimmed by 8 bases and J by 4 bases, leaving 11 bases between them. Per germline, CDR1 SGHAT and CDR2 FQNNGV. The length of the CDR3 is 12 residues.

Ten or more counts support this clonotype. CDR3 DNA sequence: TGCGCCAGCGGCCCAGGGAACACTGAAGCTTTCTTT. Protein product: CASGPGNTEAFF. J is TRBJ1-1 and V is TRBV5-1; D gene uncertain. V was shortened by 7 bases and J by 1 base, with 8 bases between the two germline ends. The length of the CDR3 is 12 residues. CDR1 is SGHRS, CDR2 YFSETQ, per germline.

This clonotype was found many times. J is TRBJ1-2 and V is TRBV5-1; 10 bases map to TRBD1. The V segment lost 1 base and the J segment 6 bases; nucleotides outside the gene matches: 6. This CDR3 is 15 amino acids long. Germline lookup yields CDR1 SGHRS and CDR2 YFSETQ. CDR3 amino acids: CASSLSRTGGHGYTF. The DNA of the CDR3 is TGCGCCAGCAGCTTGTCCCGGACAGGGGGTCATGGCTACACCTTC.

There are many counts of this clonotype. The V call is TRBV7-2, the J call TRBJ1-2; 9 nucleotides align to TRBD1. This CDR3 has 14 amino acids. Unmatched junction bases numbered 6, after V lost 6 bases and J lost 4 bases. CDR1 and CDR2 from the germline V gene are SGHTA and FQGNSA. Here the CDR3 reads CASRQGAQIYGYTF. DNA for the CDR3: TGTGCCAGCAGACAGGGGGCGCAGATCTATGGCTACACCTTC.

The sample holds many counts of this clonotype. J is TRBJ1-1 and V is TRBV5-1; maybe TRBD1 (5 bases). Deletions cut 1 base from V and 6 bases from J, with 10 bases between. The CDR3 extends over 13 amino acids. CDR1 is SGHRS, CDR2 YFSETQ, per germline. The CDR3 loop is CASSLYGAAEAFF. The CDR3 DNA is TGCGCCAGCAGCTTGTATGGGGCGGCTGAAGCTTTCTTT. The entire variable domain, with the rest obtained from reference TRBV5-1 and TRBJ1-1, is as follows: KAGVTQTPRYLIKTRGQQVTLSCSPISGHRSVSWYQQTPGQGLQFLFEYFSETQRNKGNFPGRFSGRQFSNSRSEMNVSTLELGDSALYLCASSLYGAAEAFFGQGTRLTVV.

This clonotype was picked up a small number of times. This chain joins TRBV5-1 and TRBJ1-1; TRBD1 matches at 9 bases. This CDR3 region has 16 residues. V lost 0 bases to trimming and J lost 5 bases; unmatched junction nucleotides: 8. CDR1 SGHRS and CDR2 YFSETQ come from the germline V gene. The CDR3 sequence is CASSLEQGAIGTEAFF. CDR3 in DNA: TGCGCCAGCAGCTTGGAACAGGGGGCGATAGGGACTGAAGCTTTCTTT.